One and the same sample provided the 32 T cell receptor beta chains below, sequenced in a study of T cells after yellow fever vaccination. TCRdb ran MiXCR on the 5' RACE reads and lists one entry per CDR3 protein. The table records a few hundred thousand distinct CDR3 sequences, 3% to 4.5% of them present only once. The specimen comprised PBMCs, sampled 5 days after the yellow fever booster vaccination. These receptors were obtained from a man aged 18 to 30 who received the YFV17D yellow fever vaccine.

V gene TRBV6-2 or TRBV6-3 combines with J gene TRBJ2-3; TRBD2 aligns across 8 bases. Trimming removed 2 bases from V and 2 bases from J; junction bases left unmatched: 3. This CDR3 contains 15 residues. The V gene's germline CDR1 is MNHEY and CDR2 SVGEGT. The CDR3 spells CASSYRTSTTDTQYF. Written as DNA, the CDR3 is TGTGCCAGCAGTTACAGGACTAGCACCACAGATACGCAGTATTTT.

This clonotype was seen many times. The CDR3 loop reads CASSYAGVSYNEQFF. The CDR3 nucleotides read TGTGCCAGCAGTTATGCGGGGGTGTCCTACAATGAGCAGTTCTTC. This chain links TRBV6-2 or TRBV6-3 with TRBJ2-1, with 7 bases that match TRBD2. Germline lookup yields CDR1 MNHEY and CDR2 SVGEGT. V gave up 3 bases and J gave up 1 base; unmatched junction bases: 3. CDR3 length: 15 amino acids.

The chain recombines TRBV12-3 or TRBV12-4 with TRBJ1-3; D uncertain. The length of the CDR3 is 16 residues. Trimming took off 5 bases at V and 0 bases at J, with 14 bases between the two ends. The CDR3 nucleotides read TGTGCCAGCAGTGACCATGGGTGGATCTCTGGAAACACCATATATTTT. It codes for CASSDHGWISGNTIYF.

The sample holds many counts of this clonotype. This chain joins TRBV10-2 and TRBJ1-5; D possibly corresponds to TRBD1 (5 bases). V dropped 3 bases and J dropped 6 bases, with 9 bases sitting between them. The CDR3 sequence is 13 residues long. The germline V gene encodes CDR1 WSHSY and CDR2 SAAADI. CDR3 bases: TGCGCCAGCAGTGAAGGGAGGGGTCAGCCCCAGCATTTT. Translating it yields CASSEGRGQPQHF.

This clonotype appeared many times. This chain links TRBV5-5 with TRBJ2-3, with a tentative D call TRBD2 (7 bases). Germline V gene data show CDR1 as SGHKS and CDR2 as YYEKEE (reference sequence). V was trimmed by 3 bases and J by 2 bases, leaving 22 bases between them. This CDR3 comprises 18 residues. In DNA, the CDR3 is TGTGCCAGCAGCTCCACCCGGTGGGGGGGGCTCTTCACAGATACGCAGTATTTT. This sequence encodes CASSSTRWGGLFTDTQYF.

A few counts support this clonotype. This rearrangement joins TRBV5-1 to TRBJ2-1, with 8 bases lining up with TRBD2. Germline V gives CDR1 SGHRS, CDR2 YFSETQ. The CDR3 is made up of 16 amino acids. Unmatched junction bases numbered 11, after V lost 4 bases and J lost 5 bases. This chain's CDR3 is CASSPWLAGQHNEQFF. DNA of the CDR3: TGCGCCAGCAGCCCATGGCTAGCGGGCCAACACAATGAGCAGTTCTTC.

The chain employs TRBV12-3 or TRBV12-4 and TRBJ1-2; a possible D gene is TRBD1 (5 bases). Trimming shortened V by 2 bases and J by 4 bases, and 14 bases separated the two germline ends. The CDR3 runs to 15 residues. DNA for the CDR3: TGTGCCAGCAGTTTAAACCAGGGACGGTTCTATGGCTACACCTTC. It encodes CASSLNQGRFYGYTF.

The CDR3 loop is CSARSWQNTGELFF. For the CDR3, the DNA is TGCAGTGCTAGAAGTTGGCAGAACACCGGGGAGCTGTTTTTT. V is TRBV20-1 and J is TRBJ2-2; no clear D. V was shortened by 2 bases and J by 1 base, with 8 bases between the two germline ends. This CDR3 region has 14 residues. Germline CDR1 is DFQATT and CDR2 is SNEGSKA (reference sequence).

The V gene is TRBV27, the J gene TRBJ2-7, with D hard to call. The length of the CDR3 is 12 residues. Looked up from germline, CDR1 is MNHEY and CDR2 is SMNVEV (reference sequence). The germline V and J ends were trimmed by 3 bases and 6 bases, with 9 bases remaining between them. CDR3 amino acids: CASSFPGSEQYF. Here the CDR3 DNA reads TGTGCCAGCAGTTTCCCCGGCAGCGAGCAGTACTTC.

This clonotype has ten or more counts. The chain links TRBV30 to TRBJ2-1; D is perhaps TRBD1 or TRBD2 (6 bases each). CDR3 size: 13 residues. CDR1 GTSNPN and CDR2 SVGIG come from the germline V gene (reference sequence). The V gene lost 8 bases and the J gene lost 2 bases, with 13 bases spanning the gap. The CDR3 loop is CAGGPEPYNEQFF. The CDR3 bases are TGTGCCGGGGGGCCCGAGCCCTACAATGAGCAGTTCTTC.

In its sample, this clonotype was seen a few times. The chain uses TRBV15 and TRBJ2-3; the D gene is possibly TRBD2 (6 bases). The CDR3 covers 13 residues. Germline CDR1 and CDR2: LNHNV and YYDKDF (reference sequence). V was trimmed by 4 bases and J by 6 bases, leaving 11 bases between them. CDR3 DNA sequence: TGTGCCACCAGCACGGCTAGCGCGGATACGCAGTATTTT. It is translated as CATSTASADTQYF.

This clonotype has just a few counts. The rearrangement links TRBV7-9 to TRBJ1-2; no reliable D call. V shed 5 bases and J shed 4 bases, with 17 bases lying between them. CDR3 length equals 15 residues. Germline V lookup: CDR1 SEHNR, CDR2 FQNEAQ (reference sequence). CDR3 loop: CASSPSPSATYGYTF. CDR3 nucleotide sequence: TGTGCCAGCAGCCCAAGTCCCTCGGCGACCTATGGCTACACCTTC.

This clonotype was seen repeatedly, ten times or more. The V and J genes are TRBV7-2 and TRBJ1-1; D remains ambiguous. V was pared by 3 bases and J by 5 bases, with 10 bases between. The CDR3 has 13 amino acids. Germline V lookup: CDR1 SGHTA, CDR2 FQGNSA. CDR3 region: CASSFLSGTEAFF. The CDR3 DNA follows: TGTGCCAGCAGCTTTCTTTCGGGGACTGAAGCTTTCTTT.

This clonotype has more than one count but fewer than ten. The V gene is TRBV4-1, the J gene TRBJ2-1; D unclear. The CDR3 sequence is 15 residues long. Germline-derived CDR1 and CDR2 are MGHRA and YSYEKL. Deletions cut 0 bases from V and 0 bases from J, with 6 bases between. Here the CDR3 DNA reads TGCGCCAGCAGCCAAGACTTCAGCTCCTACAATGAGCAGTTCTTC. Protein sequence: CASSQDFSSYNEQFF.

The sample holds a few counts of this clonotype. The J gene is TRBJ2-3, the V gene TRBV11-2, with TRBD2 as a possible D gene (6 bases). The V gene lost 5 bases and the J gene lost 2 bases, with 23 bases spanning the gap. The CDR3 has 18 residues. Per the germline V gene, CDR1 is SGHAT and CDR2 is FQNNGV. This CDR3 is CASSPRWLPAGYTDTQYF. DNA of the CDR3: TGTGCCAGCAGCCCCAGGTGGCTGCCAGCGGGTTACACAGATACGCAGTATTTT.

The chain employs TRBV11-2 and TRBJ2-2; perhaps D is TRBD1 or TRBD2 (5 bases each). V was clipped by 5 bases and J by 2 bases, with 18 bases between them. The CDR3 is made up of 17 amino acids. Per the germline V gene, CDR1 is SGHAT and CDR2 is FQNNGV. CDR3 sequence reads: CASSKYPRGDNTGELFF. The CDR3 region has the DNA TGTGCCAGCAGCAAATATCCGAGGGGAGATAACACCGGGGAGCTGTTTTTT.

This clonotype was seen more than once but under ten times. The rearrangement uses TRBV4-2 and TRBJ2-2; no clear D. This CDR3 is 14 amino acids long. The V gene lost 5 bases and the J gene lost 0 bases, with 7 bases spanning the gap. In germline, CDR1 is LGHNA, CDR2 YNFKEQ. CDR3 loop: CASSKAPNTGELFF. CDR3 bases: TGTGCCAGCAGCAAAGCTCCGAACACCGGGGAGCTGTTTTTT.

A few counts support this clonotype. The chain has TRBV28 and TRBJ1-5; 9 bases agree with TRBD1. V lost 6 bases and J lost 6; bases outside the gene matches: 6. The CDR3 spans 14 residues. Germline V gene sequence: CDR1 MDHEN, CDR2 SYDVKM. CDR3 DNA sequence: TGTGCCAGCAGCTGGGGACAGGGCTCTCAGCCCCAGCATTTT. This translates into CASSWGQGSQPQHF.

The chain employs TRBV5-1 and TRBJ1-1; maybe TRBD1 (5 bases). Germline V gene sequence: CDR1 SGHRS, CDR2 YFSETQ. The CDR3 totals 15 residues. V gave up 3 bases and J gave up 3 bases, with 15 bases separating them. This CDR3 is CASSYAGRRDTEAFF. The DNA of the CDR3 is TGCGCCAGCAGCTATGCAGGGAGGAGGGACACTGAAGCTTTCTTT.

This rearrangement joins TRBV6-2 or TRBV6-3 to TRBJ2-7; a possible D gene is TRBD1 (6 bases). The CDR3 is 17 amino acids. V was pared by 6 bases and J by 4 bases, with 25 bases between. Germline-derived CDR1 and CDR2 are MNHEY and SVGEGT. The CDR3 DNA reads as TGTGCCAGCAGCCCTACAGGGACCTCTCTTTTCCTATACGAGCAGTACGTC. This gives the protein CASSPTGTSLFLYEQYV.

This clonotype was recorded many times. This CDR3 reads CASSRMGRSTDTQYF. The CDR3 DNA sequence: TGCGCCAGCAGCCGCATGGGACGGAGCACAGATACGCAGTATTTT. V is TRBV4-1 and J is TRBJ2-3; D might be TRBD1 or TRBD2, each matching 5 bases. The CDR3 contains 15 residues. The V gene's germline CDR1 is MGHRA and CDR2 YSYEKL. The V end was cut by 4 bases, the J end by 0 bases, with 11 bases between.

In its sample, this clonotype was seen a few times. The chain uses TRBV6-1 and TRBJ2-3; the D gene is possibly TRBD1 (6 bases). The germline gives CDR1 MNHNS, CDR2 SASEGT. V was clipped by 7 bases and J by 2 bases, with 16 bases between them. This CDR3 spans 15 amino acids. CDR3 residues: CASKYQGSNTDTQYF. The CDR3, as DNA: TGTGCCAGCAAATATCAGGGGTCCAACACAGATACGCAGTATTTT.

J is TRBJ2-2 and V is TRBV29-1, with D perhaps TRBD1 (5 bases). Germline CDR1 reads SQVTM; CDR2 reads ANQGSEA. V lost 5 bases and J lost 1, with 11 bases in between. The CDR3 is made up of 14 amino acids. The CDR3 loop reads CSVRTFLNTGELFF. In nucleotides, the CDR3 is TGCAGCGTTCGGACATTCCTGAACACCGGGGAGCTGTTTTTT.

The chain combines TRBV12-3 or TRBV12-4 with TRBJ2-2; TRBD1 might be the D (5 bases). The V and J ends lost 7 bases and 5 bases respectively, with 17 bases between them. The CDR3 has 15 residues. The CDR3 DNA follows: TGTGCCAGCACCCGGATTGCCAGGGCTACCGGGGAGCTGTTTTTT. This translates into CASTRIARATGELFF.

In its sample, this clonotype was seen many times. The chain joins TRBV20-1 to TRBJ2-7; no firm D call. There are 14 residues in the CDR3. Germline loops: CDR1 DFQATT, CDR2 SNEGSKA (reference sequence). The V gene lost 0 bases and the J gene lost 2 bases, with 11 bases spanning the gap. CDR3 loop: CSARDSVRPYEQYF. The CDR3 DNA follows: TGCAGTGCTAGAGATTCAGTAAGGCCCTACGAGCAGTACTTC.

This clonotype has a handful of counts. V usage is TRBV7-3 and J usage is TRBJ2-7; 8 bases agree with TRBD1. This CDR3 is built from 13 residues. Per the germline V gene, CDR1 is SGHTA and CDR2 is FQGTGA. Trimming took 5 bases from V and 6 from J; bases not matched to a gene: 6. The CDR3 loop reads CASSAQGGSEQYF. CDR3 nucleotide sequence: TGTGCCAGCAGCGCACAGGGGGGAAGCGAGCAGTACTTC.

This clonotype came up a few times. The V and J genes are TRBV7-3 and TRBJ2-6; D is perhaps TRBD2 (5 bases). The CDR3 runs 17 residues. Trimming removed 2 bases from V and 0 bases from J, with 11 bases in between. Per the germline V gene, CDR1 is SGHTA and CDR2 is FQGTGA. CDR3 sequence reads: CASSLGSPSSGANVLTF. CDR3 bases: TGTGCCAGCAGCTTAGGGAGCCCTAGCTCTGGGGCCAACGTCCTGACTTTC.

This clonotype was counted ten times or more. The rearrangement uses TRBV12-3 or TRBV12-4 and TRBJ2-1, with D perhaps TRBD1 (5 bases). This CDR3 has 15 amino acids. Trimming removed 6 bases from V and 6 bases from J, with 18 bases in between. Written as DNA, the CDR3 is TGTGCCAGCAGCGCCTGGACACGCGAAGCCAATGAGCAGTTCTTC. As protein: CASSAWTREANEQFF.

The chain joins TRBV7-8 to TRBJ1-1; 10 nucleotides align to TRBD1. The germline gives CDR1 SGHVS, CDR2 FQNEAQ. The CDR3 contains 14 residues. The ends lost 4 bases at V and 9 bases at J; junction bases unmatched: 8. The CDR3 protein is CASSSGTGDKQAFF. DNA for the CDR3: TGTGCCAGCAGCTCGGGGACAGGGGACAAGCAAGCTTTCTTT.

This rearrangement joins TRBV6-6 to TRBJ2-7, with 7 bases fitting TRBD1. CDR3 size: 18 residues. Germline CDR1 MNHNY, CDR2 SVGAGI (reference sequence). The junction had 23 bases not matched to a gene; V was cut back by 7 bases and J by 5 bases. Here the CDR3 DNA reads TGTGCCAGCACCTCAACTAGTCTGACAGGGAACACGGTCAACGAGCAGTACTTC. Residues: CASTSTSLTGNTVNEQYF.

The sample holds a few counts of this clonotype. V gene TRBV6-5 combines with J gene TRBJ2-7; 10 positions match TRBD2. With 2 bases clipped from V and 7 bases from J, the junction kept 8 bases outside the gene matches. The CDR3 totals 15 residues. Germline V gene data show CDR1 as MNHEY and CDR2 as SVGAGI. As DNA, the CDR3 is TGTGCCAGCAGTTACCCCCTAGCGGGGGCGGAAGAGCAGTACTTC. It is translated as CASSYPLAGAEEQYF.

Many counts were recorded for this clonotype. The chain employs TRBV11-3 and TRBJ2-1; possibly TRBD1 or TRBD2 for D (5 bases each). This CDR3 contains 13 residues. Germline V gives CDR1 SGHNT, CDR2 YENEEA. V lost 4 bases, J lost 6 bases, and 10 bases lay in between. For the CDR3, the DNA is TGTGCCAGCAGCTCTTATGGGGGCAATGAGCAGTTCTTC. Translated: CASSSYGGNEQFF. The variable domain in full, with the rest retrieved from reference TRBV11-3 and TRBJ2-1, is EAGVVQSPRYKIIEKKQPVAFWCNPISGHNTLYWYLQNLGQGPELLIRYENEEAVDDSQLPKDRFSAERLKGVDSTLKIQPAELGDSAVYLCASSSYGGNEQFFGPGTRLTVL.